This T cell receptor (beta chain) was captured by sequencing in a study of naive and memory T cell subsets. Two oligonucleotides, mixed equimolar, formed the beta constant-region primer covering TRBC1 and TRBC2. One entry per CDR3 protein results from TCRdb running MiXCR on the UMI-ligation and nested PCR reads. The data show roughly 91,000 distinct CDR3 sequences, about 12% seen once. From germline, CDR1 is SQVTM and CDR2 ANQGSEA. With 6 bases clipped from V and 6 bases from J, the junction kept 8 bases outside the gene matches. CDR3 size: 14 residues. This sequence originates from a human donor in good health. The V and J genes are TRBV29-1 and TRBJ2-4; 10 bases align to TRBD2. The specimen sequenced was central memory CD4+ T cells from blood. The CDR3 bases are TGCAGCGTCAGTGCGGCTAGCGGGAGAAACATTCAGTACTTC. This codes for CSVSAASGRNIQYF.